This T cell receptor (beta chain) was observed in a study of Ad26.COV2.S vaccination and SARS-CoV-2 variants. Documented treatment: some 19 received Ad26.COV2.S at low or high dose, single or two shots; roughly 5 received placebo; per-sample allocation not given. Samples came from day 63 after the first vaccine or placebo injection. Method: immunoSEQ multiplex PCR; TCRdb's copy keeps in-frame clones and lacks some. The table shows 200,000 to 250,000 clones, with more than 75% occurring only once. The TCR sequence derives from a person between 18 and 59 years old who received the Ad26.COV2.S COVID-19 vaccine or a placebo. Sequenced here: peripheral blood, sampled in a trial of Ad26.COV2.S vaccine versus placebo.

The CDR3, as DNA: TGTGCCACCAGTGAAGGCCAAGAGACCCAGTACTTC. Its translation: CATSEGQETQYF. The rearrangement joins TRBV24-1 to TRBJ2-5; no firm D call. CDR1 and CDR2 from the germline V gene are KGHDR and SFDVKD. The CDR3 covers 12 residues. The V gene lost 4 bases and the J gene lost 1 base, with 3 bases spanning the gap.